The 31 T cell receptor beta chains presented below share a single source sample, sequenced in a study of blood T cell repertoires in COVID-19 (dated by TCRdb to about 2020). Library preparation used the immunoSEQ multiplex PCR assay. TCRdb stores this immuneACCESS table with in-frame sequences only. Part of the clones is absent; in the studies checked, under half of the shortfall reflects unresolved V genes, and no reason is known for the rest. Counted in this sample were fewer than 250,000 clones; roughly 78% of them appeared once. The ten largest account for approximately 12% of the sample. Source material: peripheral blood. These receptors all come from a woman between 40 and 55 years old with acute or convalescent COVID-19.

V usage is TRBV3-1 (or the pseudogene TRBV3-2) and J usage is TRBJ2-7; TRBD1 agrees at 7 bases. CDR1 is LGHDT and CDR2 is YNNKEL in the germline V gene (reference sequence). The CDR3 is 18 residues long. V lost 3 bases and J lost 0; bases outside the gene matches: 14. The CDR3 region is CASSHRWGTAPSSYEQYF. DNA of the CDR3: TGTGCCAGCAGCCACCGATGGGGGACAGCCCCGAGCTCCTACGAGCAGTACTTC.

This chain links TRBV2 with TRBJ2-7, with TRBD1 matching over 8 bases. CDR3 length equals 13 residues. J gave up 3 bases and V 7 bases, and 5 bases lay outside the gene matches. Germline V lookup: CDR1 SNHLY, CDR2 FYNNEI. In DNA form, the CDR3 reads TGTGCCAGCAAGGTACAGGGGGTCTACGAGCAGTACTTC. It is translated as CASKVQGVYEQYF.

This clone was recorded at least ten times. The genes are TRBV18 and TRBJ2-3, with 7 nucleotides matching TRBD2. The CDR3 spans 16 residues. Germline V gene data show CDR1 as KGHSH and CDR2 as LQKENI. Germline trimming cut 3 bases from V and 1 base from J; bases unmatched to any gene: 7. In DNA form, the CDR3 reads TGTGCCAGCTCACCGCCAGGGACTACTCGCACAGATACGCAGTATTTT. It is translated as CASSPPGTTRTDTQYF. The whole variable domain, filled in from reference TRBV18 and TRBJ2-3, reads NAGVMQNPRHLVRRRGQEARLRCSPMKGHSHVYWYRQLPEEGLKFMVYLQKENIIDESGMPKERFSAEFPKEGPSILRIQQVVRGDSAAYFCASSPPGTTRTDTQYFGPGTRLTVL.

The chain combines TRBV5-6 with TRBJ2-1, with 12 positions matching TRBD2. Unmatched junction bases numbered 3, after V lost 4 bases and J lost 4 bases. CDR3 length equals 15 residues. Germline V gene lookup returns CDR1 SGHDT and CDR2 YYEEEE. DNA of the CDR3: TGTGCCAGCAGCCTCACTAGCGGGGGGTACAATGAGCAGTTCTTC. It codes for CASSLTSGGYNEQFF.

Only a few counts were recorded for this clone. This sequence joins TRBV18 and TRBJ2-2, with D maybe TRBD2 (6 bases). Per germline, CDR1 KGHSH and CDR2 LQKENI. The CDR3 is 14 residues long. With 4 bases removed from V and 6 bases from J, the gap between germline ends came to 12 bases. DNA of the CDR3: TGTGCCAGCTCACAAGGGACTCTTTCCGGGGAGCTGTTTTTT. Translation: CASSQGTLSGELFF.

The V and J genes are TRBV7-2 and TRBJ2-7; 7 bases are a match to TRBD1. The germline CDR1 and CDR2 sequences are SGHTA and FQGNSA. The V and J ends lost 2 bases and 5 bases, in that order; junction bases with no gene match: 3. The CDR3 covers 13 residues. This CDR3 is CASSLNRGDEQYF. CDR3 DNA: TGTGCCAGCAGCTTAAACAGGGGAGACGAGCAGTACTTC.

The rearrangement links TRBV2 to TRBJ1-5; maybe TRBD1 (5 bases). Per the germline V gene, CDR1 is SNHLY and CDR2 is FYNNEI. The germline V and J ends were trimmed by 4 bases and 2 bases, with 21 bases remaining between them. This CDR3 is 18 amino acids long. CDR3 sequence reads: CASSGLPIRVGGNQPQHF. The CDR3, as DNA: TGTGCCAGCAGTGGCCTACCGATCAGGGTTGGTGGCAATCAGCCCCAGCATTTT.

This clone was observed a single time. V and J are TRBV7-9 and TRBJ2-4, with D perhaps TRBD1 (5 bases). Germline V gives CDR1 SEHNR, CDR2 FQNEAQ (reference sequence). This CDR3 is 16 amino acids long. Trimming left V 5 bases short and J 5 bases short, with 19 bases between. CDR3 bases: TGTGCCAGCAGCCGCGCAGGGTCAAGATTGGAAAACATTCAGTACTTC. Protein: CASSRAGSRLENIQYF. The full variable domain, in which reference TRBV7-9 and TRBJ2-4 provide the parts outside the CDR3, is DTGVSQNPRHKITKRGQNVTFRCDPISEHNRLYWYRQTLGQGPEFLTYFQNEAQLEKSRLLSDRFSAERPKGSFSTLEIQRTEQGDSAMYLCASSRAGSRLENIQYFGAGTRLSVL.

The rearrangement uses TRBV4-1 and TRBJ1-2; D is unresolved. This CDR3 has 14 residues. The V gene lost 0 bases and the J gene lost 4 bases, with 9 bases spanning the gap. The germline V gene has CDR1 MGHRA and CDR2 YSYEKL. This CDR3 reads CASSQERGVYGYTF. CDR3 in DNA: TGCGCCAGCAGCCAAGAACGCGGCGTCTATGGCTACACCTTC.

This rearrangement joins TRBV6-4 to TRBJ2-6; 7 bases are shared with TRBD2. The V gene end was trimmed by 3 bases and the J gene end by 4 bases; junction bases not matched to a gene: 15. The CDR3 has 19 residues. Germline V gene sequence: CDR1 MRHNA, CDR2 SNTAGT. The CDR3 bases are TGTGCCAGCAGTGAAGTCGCCAGCGGGGCCCTAGGAGGGGCCAACGTCCTGACTTTC. This codes for CASSEVASGALGGANVLTF.

This clone was counted only a few times. The CDR3 sequence: CASSQDSDTEAFF. Here the CDR3 DNA reads TGTGCCAGCAGCCAAGATTCGGACACTGAAGCTTTCTTT. V and J are TRBV3-1 (or the pseudogene TRBV3-2) and TRBJ1-1, with unresolved D. Germline V gene lookup returns CDR1 LGHDT and CDR2 YNNKEL (reference sequence). Trimming pared 0 bases from V and 3 bases from J, leaving 5 bases between. The CDR3 sequence is 13 residues long.

V is TRBV5-1 and J is TRBJ1-2, with 8 bases lining up with TRBD1. The ends lost 3 bases at V and 3 bases at J; junction bases unmatched: 10. The CDR3 consists of 16 residues. Germline CDR1 and CDR2: SGHRS and YFSETQ. The CDR3 protein is CASSSPGGRRDYGYTF. The CDR3 DNA is TGCGCCAGCAGCTCGCCAGGGGGCCGGAGGGACTATGGCTACACCTTC.

J is TRBJ1-2 and V is TRBV4-3; 9 nucleotides agree with TRBD1. Trimming took 1 base from V and 8 from J; bases not matched to a gene: 8. The CDR3 has 15 amino acids. Germline-derived CDR1 and CDR2 are LGHNA and YSLEER. CDR3: CASSQGGGQGVGYTF. CDR3 sequence (DNA): TGCGCCAGCAGCCAAGGGGGGGGACAGGGAGTCGGCTACACCTTC.

On this clone: The identical CDR3 is also encoded by other nucleotide sequences in the sample. The V call is TRBV6-2 or TRBV6-3, the J call TRBJ1-1; D unresolved. Germline CDR1 is MNHEY and CDR2 is SVGEGT. The CDR3 consists of 13 residues. V lost 4 bases, J lost 1 base, and 7 bases lay in between. The CDR3 spells CASSWASNTEAFF. The CDR3 bases are TGTGCCAGCAGTTGGGCATCGAACACTGAAGCTTTCTTT.

The chain joins TRBV4-1 to TRBJ2-1, with D uncertain. CDR3 length: 16 residues. Germline V gene data show CDR1 as MGHRA and CDR2 as YSYEKL. V was pared by 1 base and J by 6 bases, with 16 bases between. CDR3: CASSQVATTGSNEQFF. DNA for the CDR3: TGCGCCAGCAGCCAAGTCGCGACAACTGGAAGCAATGAGCAGTTCTTC.

The chain combines TRBV19 with TRBJ1-5; 8 bases map to TRBD1. The germline gives CDR1 LNHDA, CDR2 SQIVND (reference sequence). J lost 8 bases, V lost 7 bases, and 4 bases had no gene match. The CDR3 spans 12 residues. The CDR3 bases are TGTGCCAGTAACAGGGGGTGGGAGCCCCAGCATTTT. Amino acid sequence: CASNRGWEPQHF. Full variable domain (missing parts from reference TRBV19 and TRBJ1-5): DGGITQSPKYLFRKEGQNVTLSCEQNLNHDAMYWYRQDPGQGLRLIYYSQIVNDFQKGDIAEGYSVSREKKESFPLTVTSAQKNPTAFYLCASNRGWEPQHFGDGTRLSIL.

CDR3 in amino acids: CASSSYGDRGDQPQHF. The CDR3 region has the DNA TGTGCCAGCAGCTCGTATGGGGACAGGGGCGATCAGCCCCAGCATTTT. This chain connects TRBV11-2 to TRBJ1-5; 10 bases line up with TRBD1. V trimming: 4 bases; J trimming: 5 bases; junction bases outside the gene matches: 8. CDR1 and CDR2 from the germline V gene are SGHAT and FQNNGV. CDR3 length equals 16 residues.

This clone has only one observation. The rearrangement joins TRBV15 to TRBJ1-4; D call uncertain. The germline V and J ends were trimmed by 0 bases and 4 bases, with 9 bases remaining between them. This CDR3 contains 15 residues. Germline V CDR1 and CDR2: LNHNV, YYDKDF (reference sequence). The chain's CDR3 is CATSRERGLNEKLFF. The CDR3 coding sequence is TGTGCCACCAGCAGAGAGAGAGGCCTTAATGAAAAACTGTTTTTT.

The chain uses TRBV4-1 and TRBJ1-1; D unclear. The CDR3 spans 15 residues. V lost 4 bases and J 10 bases, leaving 22 bases between the germline ends. From germline, CDR1 is MGHRA and CDR2 YSYEKL. The CDR3 DNA reads as TGCGCCAGCAGCCCGCTCGGGGAAGCGTCCCTCAGAGCTTTCTTT. As protein: CASSPLGEASLRAFF.

The V call is TRBV5-1, the J call TRBJ2-1, with 10 nucleotides matching TRBD2. Unmatched junction bases numbered 3, after V lost 3 bases and J lost 6 bases. The CDR3 is made up of 14 amino acids. The germline CDR1 and CDR2 sequences are SGHRS and YFSETQ. CDR3: CASSWTSGVNEQFF. The CDR3 DNA is TGCGCCAGCAGCTGGACTAGCGGTGTCAATGAGCAGTTCTTC.

The CDR3 loop reads CASSQEGLAGVVDTQYF. CDR3 nucleotides: TGCGCCAGCAGCCAAGAGGGACTAGCGGGGGTGGTGGATACGCAGTATTTT. V and J are TRBV4-3 and TRBJ2-3, with 14 bases matching TRBD2. J lost 6 bases, V lost 0 bases, and 5 bases had no gene match. The germline V gene encodes CDR1 LGHNA and CDR2 YSLEER. The length of the CDR3 is 17 residues.

The CDR3 sequence: CASSFLAEGSYEQYF. The CDR3, as DNA: TGTGCCAGCAGCTTCCTAGCGGAGGGGTCCTACGAGCAGTACTTC. This rearrangement joins TRBV7-2 to TRBJ2-7; 7 nucleotides align to TRBD2. Trimming took 3 bases from V and 1 from J; bases not matched to a gene: 6. CDR3 length: 15 amino acids. The V gene's germline CDR1 is SGHTA and CDR2 FQGNSA. Based on the CDR3 plus reference TRBV7-2 and TRBJ2-7, the full variable domain is GAGVSQSPSNKVTEKGKDVELRCDPISGHTALYWYRQSLGQGLEFLIYFQGNSAPDKSGLPSDRFSAERTGGSVSTLTIQRTQQEDSAVYLCASSFLAEGSYEQYFGPGTRLTVT.

The rearrangement uses TRBV3-1 (or the pseudogene TRBV3-2) and TRBJ1-3; the match to TRBD1 covers 12 bases. V was pared by 4 bases and J by 2 bases, with 9 bases of the junction left unmatched. Germline CDR1 is LGHDT and CDR2 is YNNKEL (reference sequence). The CDR3 has 18 amino acids. The CDR3 coding sequence is TGTGCCAGCAGCCCAAAACCGGGACAGGGGGCGGCTGGAAACACCATATATTTT. This encodes CASSPKPGQGAAGNTIYF.

The rearrangement joins TRBV2 to TRBJ1-5; 9 bases align to TRBD1. Unmatched junction bases numbered 3, after V lost 5 bases and J lost 1 base. This CDR3 region has 15 residues. CDR1 is SNHLY, CDR2 FYNNEI, per germline. As DNA, the CDR3 is TGTGCCAGCAGTTCGACAGGGGGGAGCAATCAGCCCCAGCATTTT. It codes for CASSSTGGSNQPQHF.

The chain joins TRBV9 to TRBJ2-3, with a weak D call TRBD1 (5 bases). Per germline, CDR1 SGDLS and CDR2 YYNGEE. V was clipped by 3 bases and J by 2 bases, with 10 bases between them. The CDR3 totals 14 residues. CDR3 sequence reads: CASSDDSSTDTQYF. In DNA form, the CDR3 reads TGTGCCAGCAGCGACGACAGCTCCACAGATACGCAGTATTTT.

With respect to this clone: The identical CDR3 is also encoded by other nucleotide sequences in the sample. This chain joins TRBV7-7 and TRBJ2-1, with TRBD2 matching over 7 bases. CDR1 is SSHAT and CDR2 is FNYEAQ in the germline V gene (reference sequence). The V gene end was trimmed by 1 base and the J gene end by 3 bases; junction bases not matched to a gene: 0. This CDR3 comprises 14 residues. CDR3 sequence: CASSLGGGYNEQFF. The CDR3 DNA reads as TGTGCCAGCAGCTTAGGGGGGGGCTACAATGAGCAGTTCTTC. The whole variable domain, filled in from reference TRBV7-7 and TRBJ2-1, reads GAGVSQSPRYKVTKRGQDVTLRCDPISSHATLYWYQQALGQGPEFLTYFNYEAQPDKSGLPSDRFSAERPEGSISTLTIQRTEQRDSAMYRCASSLGGGYNEQFFGPGTRLTVL.

J is TRBJ2-5 and V is TRBV3-1 (or the pseudogene TRBV3-2), with 10 bases identical to TRBD2. The CDR3 has 15 residues. Germline lookup yields CDR1 LGHDT and CDR2 YNNKEL (reference sequence). V lost 4 bases to trimming and J lost 2 bases; unmatched junction nucleotides: 4. Here the CDR3 DNA reads TGTGCCAGCAGCCTCAGGACTAGCGGACAAGAGACCCAGTACTTC. Encoded protein: CASSLRTSGQETQYF.

This clone was detected only a few times. The rearrangement links TRBV7-9 to TRBJ1-2, with a tentative D call TRBD1 (6 bases). This CDR3 is built from 13 residues. Germline CDR1 SEHNR, CDR2 FQNEAQ (reference sequence). The ends were cut back, 4 bases at V and 4 bases at J, with 10 bases in the middle. The CDR3 DNA follows: TGTGCCAGCAGCTCTAGGACAGTCTATGGCTACACCTTC. Protein sequence: CASSSRTVYGYTF.

This rearrangement joins TRBV30 to TRBJ1-5; TRBD1 matches at 8 bases. The CDR3 totals 16 residues. CDR1 is GTSNPN, CDR2 SVGIG, per germline (reference sequence). The J segment lost 2 bases and the V segment lost 0 bases, leaving 6 bases of the junction unmatched. The CDR3 loop is CAWSVQGGIGNQPQHF. CDR3 DNA: TGTGCCTGGAGTGTACAGGGGGGCATAGGCAATCAGCCCCAGCATTTT. The full variable domain, its missing parts supplied by reference TRBV30 and TRBJ1-5, is SQTIHQWPATLVQPVGSPLSLECTVEGTSNPNLYWYRQAAGRGLQLLFYSVGIGQISSEVPQNLSASRPQDRQFILSSKKLLLSDSGFYLCAWSVQGGIGNQPQHFGDGTRLSIL.

This chain uses TRBV19 with TRBJ2-7; TRBD2 matches 7 bases. The CDR3 has 15 residues. Germline V gives CDR1 LNHDA, CDR2 SQIVND (reference sequence). Trimming at V came to 3 bases and at J to 4 bases, leaving 9 bases not matched to a gene. CDR3: CASSIKRAGEYEQYF. The CDR3 region has the DNA TGTGCCAGTAGTATCAAACGGGCGGGAGAGTACGAGCAGTACTTC.

V gene TRBV7-8 combines with J gene TRBJ2-7, with 9 nucleotides matching TRBD2. Germline V gives CDR1 SGHVS, CDR2 FQNEAQ. This CDR3 comprises 14 residues. J was trimmed by 0 bases and V by 7 bases; bases with no gene match: 4. The CDR3 here is CASTRAGGSYEQYF. The CDR3 nucleotides read TGTGCCAGCACCCGAGCGGGGGGCTCCTACGAGCAGTACTTC.